These T cell receptor beta chains were read from a single sample in a study of blood T cell repertoires in COVID-19. Clones were sequenced by immunoSEQ multiplex PCR, and TCRdb holds only the in-frame ones, with some missing. The profile shows over 150,000 clones, around 85% of them singletons. The sequenced material came from PBMCs or T cells enriched from blood (not recorded which). Receptor source: a middle-aged man who had recovered from COVID-19. Each CDR3 is given with its conserved first and last residue. D genes are given only for firm matches. Where a row states a size, it is once, few, many or the class of an expanded clone; other rows omit it.

clone size	D gene	V gene	J gene	CDR3 DNA	CDR3 protein
NA	NA	TRBV10-2	TRBJ1-6	TGCGCCACCCGGCGGGGGCGCAGCACAAATTCACCCCTCCACTTT	CATRRGRSTNSPLHF
NA	NA	TRBV2	TRBJ1-5	TGTGCCAGCAGGGCCGACAGGAGAGATCAGCCCCAGCATTTT	CASRADRRDQPQHF
NA	NA	TRBV19	TRBJ1-2	TGTGCCAGTAGTATAGGCGGCTCTCACTATGGCTACACCTTC	CASSIGGSHYGYTF
once	NA	TRBV7-9	TRBJ2-1	TGTGCCAGCAGCTTAGAACGAGGATACTCCTACAATGAGCAGTTCTTC	CASSLERGYSYNEQFF
NA	NA	TRBV24-1	TRBJ1-5	TGTGCCACCAGTGATGATGGCAGGGGCAATCAGCCCCAGCATTTT	CATSDDGRGNQPQHF
medium-sized	NA	TRBV7-9	TRBJ2-5	TGTGCCAGCAGCACTTTCGCGGGTTACCAAGAGACCCAGTACTTC	CASSTFAGYQETQYF
NA	TRBD1	TRBV5-1	TRBJ2-5	TGCGCCAGCCAGGACAGGACGTACCAAGAGACCCAGTACTTC	CASQDRTYQETQYF
NA	NA	TRBV5-1	TRBJ1-5	TGCGCCAGCAGCCCCGGGGACAATCAGCCCCAGCATTTT	CASSPGDNQPQHF
NA	NA	TRBV27	TRBJ2-3	TGTGCCAGCAGTTTATACGGGTCCACAGATACGCAGTATTTT	CASSLYGSTDTQYF
NA	TRBD1	TRBV27	TRBJ1-2	TGTGCCAGCAGTTTAGTACAGGGGACGTCGCGGGGCTACACCTTC	CASSLVQGTSRGYTF
NA	TRBD2	TRBV6-5	TRBJ2-7	TGTGCCAGCAGTTCCCGACTAGCGGGGAGCTACGAGCAGTACTTC	CASSSRLAGSYEQYF
NA	NA	TRBV4-1	TRBJ2-3	TGCGCCAGCAGCCAAGAACGGTCATTAACAGATACGCAGTATTTT	CASSQERSLTDTQYF
once	NA	TRBV2	TRBJ1-1	TGTGCCAGCAGCCGAGGGGGGGGAGACGCTTTCTTT	CASSRGGGDAFF
NA	NA	TRBV9	TRBJ1-1	TGTGCCAGCAGCGAGGGGATGACTGAAGCTTTCTTT	CASSEGMTEAFF
few	NA	TRBV27	TRBJ2-1	TGTGCCAGCAGTCCAAGCACAGGGAGCTCCTACAATGAGCAGTTCTTC	CASSPSTGSSYNEQFF
NA	NA	TRBV5-1	TRBJ1-3	TGCGCCAGCAGCTTGGACACTAGGCCGAGCTCTGGAAACACCATATATTTT	CASSLDTRPSSGNTIYF
NA	NA	TRBV7-8	TRBJ1-1	TGTGCCAGCAGCTTAGCGGGGGGGCTGAACACTGAAGCTTTCTTT	CASSLAGGLNTEAFF
NA	NA	TRBV12-3/TRBV12-4	TRBJ1-1	TGTGCCAGCAGTTTTTCCGAGCAGGGAAGAGCTTTCTTT	CASSFSEQGRAFF
NA	NA	TRBV21-1	TRBJ1-2	TGTGCCAGCAGCGGACAGGGGGATAACTATGGCTACACCTTC	CASSGQGDNYGYTF
NA	TRBD1	TRBV5-6	TRBJ1-2	TGTGCCAGCAGATACCCGACAGGGGGCAACCATGGCTACACCTTC	CASRYPTGGNHGYTF
NA	NA	TRBV27	TRBJ1-2	TGTGCCAGCAGTTTCCTTCTCGGGGAGGGTGGCTACACCTTC	CASSFLLGEGGYTF
NA	TRBD1	TRBV5-1	TRBJ1-1	TGCGCCAGCAGCTTGGGAACACAGGGGCGGAGGACTGAAGCTTTCTTT	CASSLGTQGRRTEAFF
NA	NA	TRBV28	TRBJ1-2	TGTGCCAGCAAAACAGAACTTTATGGCTACACCTTC	CASKTELYGYTF
NA	NA	TRBV11-2	TRBJ2-7	TGTGCCAGCACCCTGTGGGGCGAGGCCGAGCAGTACTTC	CASTLWGEAEQYF
NA	TRBD1	TRBV27	TRBJ1-6	TGTGCCAGCAGGGGGGACAGCTCCTCACCCCTCCACTTT	CASRGDSSSPLHF
NA	TRBD2	TRBV19	TRBJ2-5	TGTGCCAGTAGTATTCGGGAGGGGCGGGAGACCCAGTACTTC	CASSIREGRETQYF
NA	NA	TRBV19	TRBJ1-1	TGTGCCAGTAGTATTGCATTTGGGAGTGAAGCTTTCTTT	CASSIAFGSEAFF
few	NA	TRBV28	TRBJ1-1	TGTGCCAGCATAGGGACTCTGGGGGACACTGAAGCTTTCTTT	CASIGTLGDTEAFF
NA	NA	TRBV2	TRBJ2-6	TGTGCCAGCAACATCCGGGGCTCTGGGGCCAACGTCCTGACTTTC	CASNIRGSGANVLTF
NA	NA	TRBV23-1	TRBJ2-7	TGCGCCAGCAGTCCGACATTCACGGACGAGCAGTACTTC	CASSPTFTDEQYF
NA	TRBD1	TRBV9	TRBJ1-2	TGTGCCAGCAGCGAACGGGACAGGGGGCCAGACTATGGCTACACCTTC	CASSERDRGPDYGYTF
once	NA	TRBV1	TRBJ1-2	TGCACCAGCAGCCAAGTGAAGTGCGGCTATGGCTACACCTTC	CTSSQVKCGYGYTF
NA	NA	TRBV11-1	TRBJ1-6	TGTGCCAGCTCGCTACAGGGAGAGGTGTCACCCCTCCACTTT	CASSLQGEVSPLHF
once	NA	TRBV5-6	TRBJ1-2	TGTGCCAGCAGCTTTAGGGCAGGGTATGGCTACACCTTC	CASSFRAGYGYTF
NA	NA	TRBV19	TRBJ1-2	TGTGCCAGTAGTATAGAGGCAGGCTTTAACTATGGCTACACCTTC	CASSIEAGFNYGYTF
NA	NA	TRBV25-1	TRBJ1-1	TGTGCCAGCAGTGCCCAACAGGTTTCGAGCACTGAAGCTTTCTTT	CASSAQQVSSTEAFF
NA	NA	TRBV7-6	TRBJ2-2	TGTGCCAGCAGCTTCAAGTGGACAGGGAGGGACACCGGGGAGCTGTTTTTT	CASSFKWTGRDTGELFF
once	TRBD2	TRBV7-9	TRBJ2-5	TGTGCCAGCAGTTCGGATACTAGCGGGGGACAACAAGAGACCCAGTACTTC	CASSSDTSGGQQETQYF
NA	TRBD1	TRBV30	TRBJ2-1	TGTGCCTGGAGTGTACCGGGACAGGGGCTCGTCAATGAGCAGTTCTTC	CAWSVPGQGLVNEQFF
NA	NA	TRBV24-1	TRBJ2-3	TGTGCCACCAGTGATCCCAGGGGCTCAGATACGCAGTATTTT	CATSDPRGSDTQYF
NA	TRBD1	TRBV5-6	TRBJ2-7	TGTGCCAGCAGCTTTGGACAGGACTACGAGCAGTACTTC	CASSFGQDYEQYF
NA	NA	TRBV6-5	TRBJ1-1	TGTGCCAGCTGCCGCAGGGATTTTACTGAAGCTTTCTTT	CASCRRDFTEAFF
NA	NA	TRBV13	TRBJ2-1	TGTGCCAGCAGCTTAGACGGACATCGCTCCTACAATGAGCAGTTCTTC	CASSLDGHRSYNEQFF
NA	NA	TRBV19	TRBJ2-1	TGTGCCAGTAGTACCACAGGGTTTTGGCAGTTCTTC	CASSTTGFWQFF
NA	TRBD1	TRBV5-1	TRBJ1-2	TGCGCCAGCAGCCCCGGGACAGGGAACTATGGCTACACCTTC	CASSPGTGNYGYTF
once	TRBD1	TRBV28	TRBJ1-4	TGTGCCAGCAGTCAAGGGACAGTCAAGAATGAAAAACTGTTTTTT	CASSQGTVKNEKLFF
NA	NA	TRBV12-3/TRBV12-4	TRBJ1-1	TGTGCCAGCCGCCCCCGGGGAACTGAAGCTTTCTTT	CASRPRGTEAFF
NA	NA	TRBV11-3	TRBJ2-5	TGTGCCAGCAGCCAGGGGGGCAGGGAGACCCAGTACTTC	CASSQGGRETQYF
NA	TRBD1	TRBV4-1	TRBJ1-3	TGCGCCAGCAGCCACCTTGACAGGGGCTCTGGAAACACCATATATTTT	CASSHLDRGSGNTIYF
NA	NA	TRBV27	TRBJ2-3	TGTGCCAGCAGTTTTATAGCGACCCTCACAGATACGCAGTATTTT	CASSFIATLTDTQYF
once	TRBD1	TRBV2	TRBJ1-2	TGTGCCAGCAGTGCCGGGACAGGGTGGCGTGGCTACACCTTC	CASSAGTGWRGYTF
NA	TRBD1	TRBV9	TRBJ1-2	TGTGCCAGCAGCGCCCTCGGACAGGGTACTGGCTACACCTTC	CASSALGQGTGYTF
NA	NA	TRBV6-6	TRBJ2-1	TGTGCCAGCAGTAGGGACAACAATGAGCAGTTCTTC	CASSRDNNEQFF
few	TRBD2	TRBV7-6	TRBJ2-3	TGTGCCAGCAGCCCCTACGTGGGAGGGAGCACAGATACGCAGTATTTT	CASSPYVGGSTDTQYF
NA	TRBD2	TRBV5-1	TRBJ2-5	TGCGCCAGCAGCTCCCAGGCGGGGGGGGAGACCCAGTACTTC	CASSSQAGGETQYF
NA	NA	TRBV27	TRBJ1-1	TGTGCCAGCAGTTTTCCCCTATCCGAAGCTTTCTTT	CASSFPLSEAFF
NA	TRBD1	TRBV14	TRBJ2-7	TGTGCCAGCAGCCAAGTAGGTATCGAACAGGGGGTCGAGCAGTACTTC	CASSQVGIEQGVEQYF